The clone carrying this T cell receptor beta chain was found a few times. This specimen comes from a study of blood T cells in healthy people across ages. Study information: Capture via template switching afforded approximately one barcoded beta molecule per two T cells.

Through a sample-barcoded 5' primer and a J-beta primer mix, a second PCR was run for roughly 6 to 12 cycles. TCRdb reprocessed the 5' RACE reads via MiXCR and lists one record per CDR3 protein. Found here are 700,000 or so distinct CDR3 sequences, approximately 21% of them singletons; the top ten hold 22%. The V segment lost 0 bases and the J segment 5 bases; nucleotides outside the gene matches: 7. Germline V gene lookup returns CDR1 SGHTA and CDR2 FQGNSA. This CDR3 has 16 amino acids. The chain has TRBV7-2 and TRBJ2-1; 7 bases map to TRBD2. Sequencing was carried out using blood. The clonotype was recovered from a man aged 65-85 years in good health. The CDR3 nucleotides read TGTGCCAGCAGCTTAGCGTGGGGGGGACGGAACAATGAGCAGTTCTTC. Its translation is CASSLAWGGRNNEQFF.